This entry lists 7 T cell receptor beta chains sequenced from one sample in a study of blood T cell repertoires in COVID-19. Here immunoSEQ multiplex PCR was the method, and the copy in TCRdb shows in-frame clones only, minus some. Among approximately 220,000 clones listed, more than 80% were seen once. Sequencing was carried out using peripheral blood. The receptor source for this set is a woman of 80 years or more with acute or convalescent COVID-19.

The CDR3: CASSRGGLIWETQYF. The CDR3 nucleotides are TGTGCCAGCAGCCGAGGGGGCTTGATCTGGGAGACCCAGTACTTC. V gene TRBV11-2 combines with J gene TRBJ2-5; TRBD1 matches 7 bases. The CDR3 runs to 15 residues. Germline loops: CDR1 SGHAT, CDR2 FQNNGV. Unmatched junction bases numbered 11, after V lost 5 bases and J lost 5 bases.

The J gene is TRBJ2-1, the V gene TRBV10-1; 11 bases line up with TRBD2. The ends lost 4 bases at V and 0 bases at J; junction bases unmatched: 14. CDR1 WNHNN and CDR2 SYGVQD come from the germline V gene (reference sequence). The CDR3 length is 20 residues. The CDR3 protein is CASSVNLGTSGPSSYNEQFF. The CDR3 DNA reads TGCGCCAGCAGTGTGAACCTAGGGACTAGCGGACCCAGCTCCTACAATGAGCAGTTCTTC.

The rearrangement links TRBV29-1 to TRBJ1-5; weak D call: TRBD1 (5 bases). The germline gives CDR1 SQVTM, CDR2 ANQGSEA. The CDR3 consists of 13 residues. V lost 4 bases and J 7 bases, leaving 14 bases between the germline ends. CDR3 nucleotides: TGCAGCGTTGGTCAGGGATTAGGCCAGCCCCAGCATTTT. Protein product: CSVGQGLGQPQHF.

The CDR3 DNA sequence: TGTGCCAGCAGCTCGGACAAGGGTCCGGACAGCAATCAGCCCCAGCATTTT. This encodes CASSSDKGPDSNQPQHF. This chain links TRBV7-8 with TRBJ1-5, with D tentatively TRBD1 (5 bases). V lost 4 bases to trimming and J lost 1 base, with 17 bases between them. CDR1 and CDR2 (germline): SGHVS, FQNEAQ. This CDR3 has 17 amino acids.

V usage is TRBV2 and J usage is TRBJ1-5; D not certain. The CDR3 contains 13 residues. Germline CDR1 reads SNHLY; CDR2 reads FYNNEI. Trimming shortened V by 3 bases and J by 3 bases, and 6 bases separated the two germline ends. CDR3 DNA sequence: TGTGCCAGCAGTGACAGGAACAATCAGCCCCAGCATTTT. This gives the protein CASSDRNNQPQHF.

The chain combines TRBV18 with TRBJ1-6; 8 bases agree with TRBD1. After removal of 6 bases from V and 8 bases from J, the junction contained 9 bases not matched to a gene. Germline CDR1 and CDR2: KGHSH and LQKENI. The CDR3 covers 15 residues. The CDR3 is CASSPPGQDYSPLHF. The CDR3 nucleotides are TGTGCCAGCTCGCCTCCGGGACAGGATTATTCACCCCTCCACTTT.

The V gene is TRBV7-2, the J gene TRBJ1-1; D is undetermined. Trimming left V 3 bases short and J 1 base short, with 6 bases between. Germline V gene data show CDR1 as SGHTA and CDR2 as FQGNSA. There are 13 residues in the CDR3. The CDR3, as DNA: TGTGCCAGCAGCTTTCACGGGAACACTGAAGCTTTCTTT. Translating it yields CASSFHGNTEAFF.